The rows below give T cell receptor beta chains drawn from one sample of a study of OX40 agonist ivuxolimab in advanced cancers. The table came from immunoSEQ multiplex PCR; TCRdb's copy has only in-frame clones and leaves some out. The data contain tens of thousands of clones, 94% of them singletons. This material consisted of CD4+ or CD8+ T cells sorted from blood, taken in a trial of the OX40 agonist ivuxolimab. The origin of the receptors is an adult with an advanced solid tumor such as melanoma, head and neck, liver or kidney cancer. The CDR3 runs from the conserved cysteine through the conserved F or W. The D gene is left open where the match is weak. The size entry is marked missing in some rows and otherwise reads once, few, many or a size class.

j_call	v_call	d_call	clone_size	cdr3_aa	cdr3_nt
TRBJ2-7	TRBV5-1	TRBD2	-	CASSRDRREGAQYF	TGCGCCAGCAGCCGTGACCGGCGGGAGGGCGCGCAGTACTTC
TRBJ2-7	TRBV28	-	-	CASEKLAEGNSYEQYF	TGTGCCAGCGAGAAGTTGGCCGAAGGGAATTCCTACGAGCAGTACTTC
TRBJ1-2	TRBV6-5	TRBD1	-	CASSTRTGYGYTF	TGTGCCAGCAGTACCCGGACAGGCTATGGCTACACCTTC
TRBJ1-2	TRBV9	TRBD1	-	CASSAGTVVGYTF	TGTGCCAGCAGCGCCGGGACAGTCGTCGGCTACACCTTC
TRBJ2-2	TRBV19	-	-	CASSMRVLGTGELFF	TGTGCCAGTAGTATGAGGGTCCTTGGCACCGGGGAGCTGTTTTTT
TRBJ2-3	TRBV5-1	-	-	CASSLGQFSTDTQYF	TGCGCCAGCAGCTTGGGACAGTTTAGCACAGATACGCAGTATTTT
TRBJ2-1	TRBV28	-	-	CASSLRANYNEQFF	TGTGCCAGCAGTTTACGGGCTAACTACAATGAGCAGTTCTTC
TRBJ1-6	TRBV14	-	few	CASSQQGNSPLHF	TGTGCCAGCAGCCAGCAGGGAAACTCACCCCTCCACTTT
TRBJ1-1	TRBV4-3	-	-	CASSQDGGNTEAFF	TGCGCCAGCAGCCAAGACGGGGGGAACACTGAAGCTTTCTTT
TRBJ1-2	TRBV6-5	-	-	CASSYRVPRNGYTF	TGTGCCAGCAGTTATCGGGTTCCTCGTAATGGCTACACCTTC
TRBJ1-2	TRBV19	-	-	CASSIGAGGYTF	TGTGCCAGTAGTATTGGGGCGGGAGGCTACACCTTC
TRBJ2-7	TRBV16	-	-	CASSQRYGLAMHEQYF	TGTGCCAGCAGCCAAAGGTACGGGCTAGCGATGCACGAGCAGTACTTC
TRBJ2-5	TRBV29-1	TRBD2	-	CSAPAPGTSSQETQYF	TGCAGCGCCCCGGCCCCAGGGACTAGTTCCCAAGAGACCCAGTACTTC
TRBJ2-2	TRBV2	-	-	CASSELRESNTGELFF	TGTGCCAGCAGTGAATTACGGGAGTCGAACACCGGGGAGCTGTTTTTT
TRBJ1-1	TRBV6-5	-	once	CASRFLMNTEAFF	TGTGCCAGCAGGTTTCTTATGAACACTGAAGCTTTCTTT
TRBJ2-3	TRBV28	-	-	CASSPGDTQYF	TGTGCCAGCAGCCCGGGGGATACGCAGTATTTT
TRBJ1-1	TRBV27	-	-	CASSLFEASNTEAFF	TGTGCCAGCAGTTTATTCGAAGCCAGCAACACTGAAGCTTTCTTT
TRBJ1-5	TRBV6-5	-	once	CASSLREGNQPQHF	TGTGCCAGCAGTCTCAGGGAGGGCAATCAGCCCCAGCATTTT
TRBJ2-7	TRBV7-9	-	-	CASSLVTGGGEEQYF	TGTGCCAGCAGCTTAGTAACAGGGGGAGGGGAAGAGCAGTACTTC
TRBJ2-7	TRBV11-2	-	-	CASSIRDSFTYEQYF	TGTGCCAGCAGCATCCGGGACTCCTTTACCTACGAGCAGTACTTC
TRBJ1-1	TRBV11-2	-	-	CASSLQGLTEAFF	TGTGCCAGCAGCTTACAAGGGTTGACTGAAGCTTTCTTT
TRBJ2-1	TRBV4-3	-	-	CASSQAATDYNEQFF	TGCGCCAGCAGCCAAGCCGCCACGGACTACAATGAGCAGTTCTTC
TRBJ1-5	TRBV7-2	TRBD1	once	CASSLGQGASQPQHF	TGTGCCAGCAGCTTAGGACAGGGGGCTAGTCAGCCCCAGCATTTT
TRBJ1-2	TRBV6-5	-	-	CASSLNQGGYGYTF	TGTGCCAGCAGTTTGAATCAGGGCGGCTATGGCTACACCTTC
TRBJ2-7	TRBV29-1	TRBD2	-	CSVELAAYEQYF	TGCAGCGTTGAACTAGCGGCTTACGAGCAGTACTTC
TRBJ2-3	TRBV14	-	once	CASSQPGDTQYF	TGTGCCAGCAGCCAACCCGGCGATACGCAGTATTTT
TRBJ2-1	TRBV19	-	-	CASSILGRDSYNEQFF	TGTGCCAGTAGTATACTGGGGCGGGACTCCTACAATGAGCAGTTCTTC
TRBJ2-6	TRBV2	-	-	CASSEGRGWSGANVLTF	TGTGCCAGCAGTGAGGGCAGGGGTTGGTCTGGGGCCAACGTCCTGACTTTC
TRBJ2-1	TRBV7-2	TRBD2	-	CASSSLAGFDEQFF	TGTGCCAGCAGCTCACTAGCGGGGTTCGATGAGCAGTTCTTC
TRBJ2-1	TRBV11-2	-	-	CASSLIREQFF	TGTGCCAGCAGCTTAATCAGGGAGCAGTTCTTC
TRBJ1-2	TRBV10-2	-	-	CASGDEGGPRLDGYTF	TGCGCCAGCGGGGATGAGGGGGGACCGCGGTTGGATGGCTACACCTTC
TRBJ1-2	TRBV6-5	-	-	CASSRSLLSYGYTF	TGTGCCAGCAGTAGGTCACTTTTGAGCTATGGCTACACCTTC
TRBJ2-7	TRBV10-3	-	-	CAISPGALGAYEQYF	TGTGCCATCAGCCCCGGGGCCCTGGGGGCCTACGAGCAGTACTTC
TRBJ1-4	TRBV2	-	once	CASSEALHLNEKLFF	TGTGCCAGCAGTGAAGCGCTTCACCTTAATGAAAAACTGTTTTTT
TRBJ1-1	TRBV19	-	-	CASRFGLEAFF	TGTGCCAGTAGGTTCGGACTAGAAGCTTTCTTT